Listed below are T cell receptor beta chains from one sample, sequenced in a study of tumor and adjacent non-tumor tissue in lung cancer. TCRdb reprocessed the multiplex PCR reads with MiXCR, giving one entry per CDR3 protein. The sample lists about 93,000 distinct CDR3 sequences; approximately 57% were seen once. Material for sequencing was lung tumor tissue. These receptors were obtained from a man aged 70-80 years with non-small cell lung cancer. Each CDR3 is given with its conserved first and last residue. A D gene is named only where the DNA matches it firmly. Clone sizes are given selectively: once, few, many, or a class where the clone is expanded.

clone size: NA; J gene: TRBJ2-1; D gene: NA; V gene: TRBV11-2; CDR3 protein: CDGAPAVAGEQFF; CDR3 DNA: TGTGACGGGGCCCCGGCCGTGGCGGGTGAGCAGTTCTTC
clone size: few; J gene: TRBJ2-3; D gene: NA; V gene: TRBV20-1; CDR3 protein: CCARTTGRTDTQYF; CDR3 DNA: TGCTGTGCTAGAACGACAGGGAGGACAGATACGCAGTATTTT
clone size: NA; J gene: TRBJ2-3; D gene: NA; V gene: TRBV11-2; CDR3 protein: CASSASQGLAYTQYF; CDR3 DNA: TGTGCCAGCAGCGCAAGTCAGGGTTTAGCATATACGCAGTATTTT
clone size: NA; J gene: TRBJ1-5; D gene: TRBD1; V gene: TRBV20-1; CDR3 protein: CRPRDRIGQSQHF; CDR3 DNA: TGCAGACCTCGGGACAGGATTGGTCAGTCCCAGCATTTT
clone size: NA; J gene: TRBJ2-1; D gene: NA; V gene: TRBV7-9; CDR3 protein: CASSLKGRVHNGQFF; CDR3 DNA: TGTGCCAGCAGCTTAAAGGGCAGGGTTCACAACGGGCAGTTCTTC
clone size: many; J gene: TRBJ2-7; D gene: NA; V gene: TRBV28; CDR3 protein: CASRRPALYEQYF; CDR3 DNA: TGTGCCAGCCGACGGCCCGCACTCTACGAGCAGTACTTC
clone size: NA; J gene: TRBJ2-2; D gene: NA; V gene: TRBV4-1; CDR3 protein: CASSPRTRGYTGELFF; CDR3 DNA: TGCGCCAGCAGCCCGCGGACAAGGGGTTACACCGGGGAGCTGTTTTTT
clone size: NA; J gene: TRBJ1-2; D gene: TRBD1; V gene: TRBV11-2; CDR3 protein: CASSLDTVQGAKIIF; CDR3 DNA: TGTGCCAGCAGCTTAGATACAGTCCAGGGGGCGAAAATCATCTTC
clone size: NA; J gene: TRBJ2-2; D gene: TRBD2; V gene: TRBV28; CDR3 protein: CASSLSRSGSSGELFF; CDR3 DNA: TGTGCCAGCAGCCTTAGTCGTAGCGGGTCTAGCGGGGAGCTGTTTTTT
clone size: NA; J gene: TRBJ2-7; D gene: NA; V gene: TRBV10-1; CDR3 protein: CASSEGDRLNEQYF; CDR3 DNA: TGCGCCAGCAGTGAGGGCGACCGATTGAACGAGCAGTACTTC
clone size: NA; J gene: TRBJ2-7; D gene: NA; V gene: TRBV11-2; CDR3 protein: CASSSGLTSYGQHF; CDR3 DNA: TGTGCCAGCAGCTCGGGACTCACCTCCTACGGGCAGCACTTC
clone size: few; J gene: TRBJ2-2; D gene: TRBD1; V gene: TRBV28; CDR3 protein: CASSLFQDRGLFGELFF; CDR3 DNA: TGTGCCAGCAGTTTGTTTCAGGACAGGGGGCTTTTCGGGGAGCTGTTTTTT
clone size: many; J gene: TRBJ2-5; D gene: NA; V gene: TRBV10-3; CDR3 protein: CAISEGMGHQETQYF; CDR3 DNA: TGTGCCATCAGTGAGGGGATGGGGCACCAAGAGACCCAGTACTTC
clone size: many; J gene: TRBJ1-3; D gene: NA; V gene: TRBV12-3/TRBV12-4; CDR3 protein: CASRPKTFSGNTIYF; CDR3 DNA: TGTGCCAGCAGACCTAAGACATTCTCTGGAAACACCATATATTTT
clone size: once; J gene: TRBJ2-1; D gene: TRBD2; V gene: TRBV11-2; CDR3 protein: CASIPVWGGYNEQFF; CDR3 DNA: TGTGCCAGCATCCCAGTGTGGGGGGGGTACAATGAACAGTTCTTC
clone size: NA; J gene: TRBJ1-5; D gene: NA; V gene: TRBV29-1; CDR3 protein: CSVSGQGDQSQHF; CDR3 DNA: TGCAGCGTTTCCGGACAAGGTGATCAGTCCCAGCATTTT
clone size: NA; J gene: TRBJ2-3; D gene: NA; V gene: TRBV5-1; CDR3 protein: CASSVELTDTQYF; CDR3 DNA: TGCGCCAGCAGCGTAGAACTCACAGATACGCAGTATTTT
clone size: once; J gene: TRBJ2-7; D gene: TRBD2; V gene: TRBV4-1; CDR3 protein: CASSQDAGAPERYF; CDR3 DNA: TGCGCCAGCAGCCAAGATGCGGGAGCCCCAGAGCGGTACTTC
clone size: NA; J gene: TRBJ2-1; D gene: TRBD2; V gene: TRBV24-1; CDR3 protein: CASSDFSAGGYNEQFF; CDR3 DNA: TGTGCCTCCAGTGATTTTTCAGCGGGAGGTTACAATGAGCAGTTCTTC
clone size: NA; J gene: TRBJ2-3; D gene: NA; V gene: TRBV11-3; CDR3 protein: CASSLDKGNYSNQPQYF; CDR3 DNA: TGTGCCAGCAGCTTAGACAAGGGAAATTATAGCAATCAGCCCCAGTATTTT